This TCR beta chain stems from a study of post-analysis software for immune sequencing data. The wider study: The disease courses covered relapsing-remitting, secondary progressive and progressive-relapsing multiple sclerosis.

Turning to this clonotype: Its specificity is not known.

Overall study results and limits: Those with multiple sclerosis, the patient group, showed significantly lower normalized Chao1 diversity than controls. The authors found that F measure strongly co-clustered same-batch samples. TRBV5-6, TRBV5-1 and TRBV20-1 were among five TRBV segments more frequent in patients than controls.

The germline V gene has CDR1 DFQATT and CDR2 SNEGSKA (reference sequence). The ends lost 0 bases at V and 5 bases at J; junction bases unmatched: 9. The CDR3 is made up of 16 amino acids. Unique molecular identifiers featured in each of the TCR beta cDNA libraries. Input amounts of about 0.95 to 10 million T cells were used. These gave 500,000 or so cDNA molecules, so each molecule approximated one T cell. MiXCR was run by TCRdb on the PCR reads, yielding one entry per CDR3 protein. The sample has 750,000 to 900,000 distinct CDR3 sequences, around 45% seen once. The specimen was blood. The chain carries TRBV20-1 and TRBJ2-3, with TRBD1 identical over 9 bases. The clonotype was recovered from a girl aged 10-17 years with multiple sclerosis. The CDR3 nucleotides are TGCAGTGCTAGAGATCTAAGGACAGGGGCCGGAGATACGCAGTATTTT. It encodes CSARDLRTGAGDTQYF.